The T cell receptor beta chain described here comes from a study of T cell changes during pregnancy in multiple sclerosis. From germline, CDR1 is SGHDN and CDR2 FVKESK. Trimming at V came to 1 base and at J to 13 bases, leaving 4 bases not matched to a gene. The CDR3 has 13 amino acids. TCRdb's copy holds only in-frame clones and misses some; the assay was immunoSEQ multiplex PCR. The profile shows approximately 50,000 clones, about 90% of them singletons. This TCR derives from a female donor with multiple sclerosis, enrolled in a pregnancy study. This chain joins TRBV14 and TRBJ2-1; 10 bases map to TRBD2. This sample comprised CD4+ T cells from peripheral blood mononuclear cells, obtained after pregnancy. This CDR3 is CASSQGLAGRQFF. In nucleotides, the CDR3 is TGTGCCAGCAGCCAAGGACTAGCGGGCCGACAGTTCTTC.